Given below is one T cell receptor beta chain in context. Its antigen remains unknown. The repertoire was sequenced with immunoSEQ multiplex PCR; TCRdb's copy has only in-frame clones and lacks some. The sample contains a few hundred thousand clones, more than 70% of which appear only once. Looked up from germline, CDR1 is SQVTM and CDR2 is ANQGSEA. V gave up 2 bases and J gave up 7 bases, with 12 bases separating them. This CDR3 has 13 residues. This sample was taken from a study of shared clonotypes between healthy human individuals. HIV-negative, healthy adults without recent acute infections or vaccinations were the donors. Study-level findings and limits: In having few donors, the study represented limited genetic and exposure-history diversity. Clonotype sharing levels among donors were expected to vary with sequencing depth.

Sequencing was performed on PBMCs. The clonotype originates from a woman in her thirties or forties in good health. Some clones in this sample may be carry-over from other donors' samples. The J gene is TRBJ2-1, the V gene TRBV29-1, with unresolved D. The CDR3 nucleotides read TGCAGCGTTGAACGGTCAGATGGGAATGAGCAGTTCTTC. Protein product: CSVERSDGNEQFF.